This T cell receptor beta chain was recorded in a study of blood T cell repertoires in COVID-19. Assay: immunoSEQ multiplex PCR; the TCRdb copy retains only in-frame clones and omits some. Of some 160,000 clones listed, around 81% are singletons. J was trimmed by 3 bases and V by 2 bases; bases with no gene match: 5. The CDR3 runs to 17 residues. CDR1 and CDR2 (germline): LGHDT, YNNKEL (reference sequence). Sequencing was performed on peripheral blood. The V gene is TRBV3-1 (or the pseudogene TRBV3-2), the J gene TRBJ2-2, with 11 nucleotides matching TRBD2. This sequence originates from a man aged 70-80 years who had recovered from COVID-19. As DNA, the CDR3 is TGTGCCAGCAGCCAACCCGGACTAGCGGGCCACACCGGGGAGCTGTTTTTT. This codes for CASSQPGLAGHTGELFF.